These T cell receptor beta chains were read from a single sample in a study of T cell responses to AZD1222 COVID-19 vaccine. Produced via immunoSEQ multiplex PCR; TCRdb's table is partial and in-frame only. The sample shows roughly 130,000 clones, around 89% of them seen only once. Source: peripheral blood, taken on day 0 of AZD1222 vaccination. These receptors all stem from an adult in good health. The CDR3 runs from the conserved cysteine through the conserved F or W. Each record gives: J gene, V gene, D gene, clone size, CDR3 DNA, CDR3 protein. The D gene is left open where the match is weak. Expanded clones are given a class, and other clones once, few, many or no size at all.

J: TRBJ2-5
V: TRBV28
D: .
size: .
DNA: TGTGCCAGCAGTTTATTAAACTCAGGGGGGGGGACCCAGTACTTC
CDR3: CASSLLNSGGGTQYF

J: TRBJ1-5
V: TRBV7-8
D: TRBD1
size: .
DNA: TGTGCCAGCAGCTCGGACAGGGGGCTTGAACAGCCCCAGCATTTT
CDR3: CASSSDRGLEQPQHF

J: TRBJ2-7
V: TRBV15
D: TRBD1
size: .
DNA: TGTGCCACCTTACAGGGGGGAAGCTCCTACGAGCAGTACTTC
CDR3: CATLQGGSSYEQYF

J: TRBJ1-2
V: TRBV6-5
D: .
size: .
DNA: TGTGCCAGCAGTTACCAGGGACGGTACACCTTC
CDR3: CASSYQGRYTF

J: TRBJ1-1
V: TRBV20-1
D: .
size: .
DNA: TGCAGTGCTAGTATCCCGGGACGGCTGAACACTGAAGCTTTCTTT
CDR3: CSASIPGRLNTEAFF

J: TRBJ2-2
V: TRBV15
D: TRBD1
size: .
DNA: TGTGCCACCAGCTCGCAGGGGGCGACCGGGGAGCTGTTTTTT
CDR3: CATSSQGATGELFF

J: TRBJ2-3
V: TRBV6-4
D: .
size: .
DNA: TGTGCCAGCAGTGACTCGAGAGGGGGAGGCACAGATACGCAGTATTTT
CDR3: CASSDSRGGGTDTQYF

J: TRBJ2-1
V: TRBV19
D: TRBD2
size: .
DNA: TGTGCCAGTAGTCTCGTAGCGGGGACCTCCAATGAGCAGTTCTTC
CDR3: CASSLVAGTSNEQFF

J: TRBJ1-2
V: TRBV6-5
D: .
size: .
DNA: TGTGCCAGCAGTTACTCGACTATGGCAATCCGTGGCTACACCTTC
CDR3: CASSYSTMAIRGYTF

J: TRBJ2-1
V: TRBV24-1
D: .
size: .
DNA: TGTGCCACCAGTGATCCCGGTGTGCAGGTGGGAAGCTCCTACAATGAGCAGTTCTTC
CDR3: CATSDPGVQVGSSYNEQFF

J: TRBJ2-1
V: TRBV12-3/TRBV12-4
D: .
size: few
DNA: TGTGCCAGCAGTTTAGATGTGGTTAATGAGCAGTTCTTC
CDR3: CASSLDVVNEQFF

J: TRBJ1-1
V: TRBV9
D: .
size: .
DNA: TGTGCCAGCAGCCCCCTCCAGAACACTGAAGCTTTCTTT
CDR3: CASSPLQNTEAFF

J: TRBJ1-2
V: TRBV19
D: TRBD1
size: once
DNA: TGTGCCACCGCCCCAGGGGACAGGGACTATGGCTACACCTTC
CDR3: CATAPGDRDYGYTF

J: TRBJ2-2
V: TRBV7-6
D: .
size: .
DNA: TGTGCCAGCAGCTTAGTGGTCGGGGGTACCGGGGAGCTGTTTTTT
CDR3: CASSLVVGGTGELFF

J: TRBJ1-2
V: TRBV2
D: .
size: once
DNA: TGTGCCACCGAGCGAGGTCTGGGTGGCTACACCTTC
CDR3: CATERGLGGYTF

J: TRBJ2-7
V: TRBV4-2
D: TRBD1
size: .
DNA: TGTGCCAGCAGCCAAGAGGTACAGGGGCTAGGCGAGCAGTACTTC
CDR3: CASSQEVQGLGEQYF

J: TRBJ1-2
V: TRBV28
D: TRBD1
size: .
DNA: TGTGCCAGCAGGGTAACAGGGGCGGCTGGCTACACCTTC
CDR3: CASRVTGAAGYTF

J: TRBJ2-2
V: TRBV5-1
D: TRBD2
size: .
DNA: TGCGCCAGCAGCTTACTAGCGGGGGAAACCGGGGAGCTGTTTTTT
CDR3: CASSLLAGETGELFF

J: TRBJ1-5
V: TRBV28
D: TRBD1
size: .
DNA: TGTGCCAGCAGCTCATCGTACAGGGGCCCCAATCAGCCCCAGCATTTT
CDR3: CASSSSYRGPNQPQHF

J: TRBJ2-7
V: TRBV25-1
D: TRBD1
size: .
DNA: TGTGCCAGCAGTCGGACAGGGGGGAAGTACGAGCAGTACTTC
CDR3: CASSRTGGKYEQYF

J: TRBJ2-7
V: TRBV2
D: .
size: .
DNA: TGTGCCAGCAGGAGAGCGGTGGACTACGAGCAGTACTTC
CDR3: CASRRAVDYEQYF

J: TRBJ1-4
V: TRBV4-2
D: .
size: .
DNA: TGTGCCAGCAGCCAAGATCCAGGGGTGGATGAAAAACTGTTTTTT
CDR3: CASSQDPGVDEKLFF

J: TRBJ2-7
V: TRBV11-1
D: .
size: .
DNA: TGTGCCAGCAGCTTAGCGAGGGGGGCCTACGAGCAGTACTTC
CDR3: CASSLARGAYEQYF

J: TRBJ2-2
V: TRBV7-9
D: .
size: .
DNA: TGTGCCAGCAGCTTAGCGACGGGAGTTATCGGGGAGCTGTTTTTT
CDR3: CASSLATGVIGELFF

J: TRBJ1-2
V: TRBV28
D: TRBD1
size: once
DNA: TGTGCCAGTAATGGGGGACAGGGAGACTATGGCTACACCTTC
CDR3: CASNGGQGDYGYTF

J: TRBJ1-4
V: TRBV27
D: .
size: .
DNA: TGTGCCAGCACCGGGGGCCTAGGCGTGAGTGAAAAACTGTTTTTT
CDR3: CASTGGLGVSEKLFF

J: TRBJ2-7
V: TRBV19
D: .
size: .
DNA: TGTGCCAGTAGTATGGGGGTATCCGTCTACGAGCAGTACTTC
CDR3: CASSMGVSVYEQYF

J: TRBJ2-1
V: TRBV7-9
D: TRBD2
size: .
DNA: TGTGCGACCATGGCGACTAGCCTTTACAATGAGCAGTTCTTC
CDR3: CATMATSLYNEQFF

J: TRBJ1-2
V: TRBV6-2/TRBV6-3
D: .
size: once
DNA: TGTGCCAGCAGCCTCGATAACTATGGCTACACCTTC
CDR3: CASSLDNYGYTF

J: TRBJ1-6
V: TRBV28
D: TRBD1
size: .
DNA: TGTGCCGGGGCCGGACAGGAAAATTCACCCCTCCACTTT
CDR3: CAGAGQENSPLHF

J: TRBJ1-4
V: TRBV7-9
D: .
size: .
DNA: TGTGCCAGCAGCTCAACAAGGGATTCGGAACTGTTTTTT
CDR3: CASSSTRDSELFF

J: TRBJ2-1
V: TRBV5-1
D: TRBD2
size: .
DNA: TGCGCCAGCAGCTTGGAAGGCGGGAGTTCCTACAATGAGCAGTTCTTC
CDR3: CASSLEGGSSYNEQFF

J: TRBJ1-3
V: TRBV19
D: .
size: .
DNA: TGTGCCAGTAGTATGTACGGGGACTCTGGAAACACCATATATTTT
CDR3: CASSMYGDSGNTIYF

J: TRBJ1-6
V: TRBV28
D: .
size: .
DNA: TGTGCCAGCAGTTCGACAGGAGACCCTAGCTCCTATAATTCACCCCTCCACTTT
CDR3: CASSSTGDPSSYNSPLHF

J: TRBJ2-7
V: TRBV27
D: TRBD2
size: .
DNA: TGTGCCAGCAGTTTGGGGGGGAGCTCCTACGAGCAGTACTTC
CDR3: CASSLGGSSYEQYF

J: TRBJ2-7
V: TRBV27
D: TRBD1
size: .
DNA: TGTGCCAGCAGTAGACAGGGGCTCTACGAGCAGTACTTC
CDR3: CASSRQGLYEQYF

J: TRBJ2-7
V: TRBV15
D: TRBD2
size: .
DNA: TGTGCCACGGGGGAGGGCTACTCCTACGAGCAGTACTTC
CDR3: CATGEGYSYEQYF

J: TRBJ2-7
V: TRBV11-1
D: TRBD1
size: .
DNA: TGTGCCAGCAGTCATCGCCCGGGACAGCCCTTCGGCGAGCAGTACTTC
CDR3: CASSHRPGQPFGEQYF

J: TRBJ2-7
V: TRBV9
D: .
size: .
DNA: TGTGCCAGCAGCGTATCCGGGGGATTCTCCTACGAGCAGTACTTC
CDR3: CASSVSGGFSYEQYF

J: TRBJ2-5
V: TRBV21-1
D: .
size: .
DNA: TGTGCCAGCAGCAAAGTTCTAGCCGAAGAGACCCAGTACTTC
CDR3: CASSKVLAEETQYF

J: TRBJ1-2
V: TRBV6-5
D: TRBD1
size: .
DNA: TGTGCCAGCAGTTCGAATCAGGGGGCTGGCTATGGCTACACCTTC
CDR3: CASSSNQGAGYGYTF

J: TRBJ1-2
V: TRBV7-2
D: .
size: .
DNA: TGTGCCAGCAGTTTCGGGTCACGGGGGTACTATGGCTACACCTTC
CDR3: CASSFGSRGYYGYTF

J: TRBJ1-2
V: TRBV19
D: TRBD1
size: .
DNA: TGTGCCAGTACCACCCCCACCGGGACAGGGGCTATTGGCTACACCTTC
CDR3: CASTTPTGTGAIGYTF

J: TRBJ1-1
V: TRBV9
D: .
size: few
DNA: TGTGCCAGCAGGGACCTAGGGGGGCTGAGTACTGAAGCTTTCTTT
CDR3: CASRDLGGLSTEAFF

J: TRBJ1-2
V: TRBV20-1
D: .
size: .
DNA: TGCAGTGCTAGTAATACCCGTCCCCCCGCGGGCCATGGCTACACCTTC
CDR3: CSASNTRPPAGHGYTF

J: TRBJ1-2
V: TRBV30
D: .
size: .
DNA: TGTGCCTGGGGCCCTGCTCAGGGGTTTTCTAACTATGGCTACACCTTC
CDR3: CAWGPAQGFSNYGYTF

J: TRBJ1-2
V: TRBV7-8
D: TRBD1
size: .
DNA: TGTGCCAGCAGCAACCGGGACAGGGAGAGAAACTATGGCTACACCTTC
CDR3: CASSNRDRERNYGYTF